What follows describes a single T cell receptor (beta chain). The data were obtained in a study of CD8 T cells in Susac syndrome. Germline-derived CDR1 and CDR2 are LNHNV and YYDKDF (reference sequence). This CDR3 is 13 amino acids long. With 1 base removed from V and 4 bases from J, the gap between germline ends came to 7 bases. About 0.5 to 1 ug RNA was reverse transcribed with random hexamers. TCRdb redid the calling of the immunoSEQ multiplex PCR reads with MiXCR, one entry per CDR3 protein. The sample yields roughly 190,000 distinct CDR3 sequences, approximately 94% seen once. The V call is TRBV15, the J call TRBJ2-5; D unresolved. The receptor was isolated from a human donor in good health. Sequenced sample: CD4+ T cells from PBMCs. CDR3 in DNA: TGTGCCACCAGCAGAGGACCCCGAGAGACCCAGTACTTC. Its protein product is CATSRGPRETQYF.